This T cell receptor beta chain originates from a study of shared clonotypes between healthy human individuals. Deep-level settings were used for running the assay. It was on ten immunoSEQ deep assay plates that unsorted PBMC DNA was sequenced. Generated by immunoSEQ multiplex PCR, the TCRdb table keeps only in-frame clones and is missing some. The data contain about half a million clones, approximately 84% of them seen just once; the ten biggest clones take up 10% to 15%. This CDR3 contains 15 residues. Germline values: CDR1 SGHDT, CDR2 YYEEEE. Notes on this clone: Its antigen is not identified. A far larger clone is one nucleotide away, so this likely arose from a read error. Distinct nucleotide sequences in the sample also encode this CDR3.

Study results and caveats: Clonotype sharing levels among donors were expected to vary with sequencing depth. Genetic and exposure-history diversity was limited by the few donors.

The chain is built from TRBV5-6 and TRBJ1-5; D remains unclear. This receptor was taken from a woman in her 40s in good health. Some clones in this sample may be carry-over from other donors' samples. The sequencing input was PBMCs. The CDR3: CASSLAAGSNQPQHF. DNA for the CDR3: TGTGCTAGCAGCTTGGCCGCGGGGAGCAATCAGCCCCAGCATTTT.